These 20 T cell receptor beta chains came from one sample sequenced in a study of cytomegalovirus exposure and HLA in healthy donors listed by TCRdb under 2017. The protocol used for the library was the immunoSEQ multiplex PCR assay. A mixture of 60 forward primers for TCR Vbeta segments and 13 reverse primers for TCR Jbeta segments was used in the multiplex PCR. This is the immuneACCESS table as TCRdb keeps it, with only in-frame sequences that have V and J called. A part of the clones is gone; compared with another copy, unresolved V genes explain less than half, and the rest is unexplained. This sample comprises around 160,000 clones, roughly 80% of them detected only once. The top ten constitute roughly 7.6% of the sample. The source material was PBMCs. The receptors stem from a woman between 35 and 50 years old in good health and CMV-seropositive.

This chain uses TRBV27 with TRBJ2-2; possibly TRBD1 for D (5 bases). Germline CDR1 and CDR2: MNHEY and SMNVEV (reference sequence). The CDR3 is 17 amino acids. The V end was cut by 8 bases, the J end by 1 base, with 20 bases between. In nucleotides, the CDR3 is TGTGCCAGCTCCCGTTGGTTTCAGGACAAGAACACCGGGGAGCTGTTTTTT. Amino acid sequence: CASSRWFQDKNTGELFF.

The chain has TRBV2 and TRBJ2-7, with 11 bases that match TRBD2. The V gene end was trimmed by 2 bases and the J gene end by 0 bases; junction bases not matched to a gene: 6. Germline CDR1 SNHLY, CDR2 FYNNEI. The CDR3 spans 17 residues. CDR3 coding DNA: TGTGCCAGCAGTGAATTGCTGGGACTAGCGGTCTCCTACGAGCAGTACTTC. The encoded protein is CASSELLGLAVSYEQYF.

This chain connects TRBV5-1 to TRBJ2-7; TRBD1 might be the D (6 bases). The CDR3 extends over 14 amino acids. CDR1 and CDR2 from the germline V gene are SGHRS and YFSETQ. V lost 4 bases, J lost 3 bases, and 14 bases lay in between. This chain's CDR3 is CASSGLGTFYEQYF. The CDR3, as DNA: TGCGCCAGCAGCGGTTTAGGGACATTCTACGAGCAGTACTTC. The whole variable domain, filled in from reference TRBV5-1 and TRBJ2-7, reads KAGVTQTPRYLIKTRGQQVTLSCSPISGHRSVSWYQQTPGQGLQFLFEYFSETQRNKGNFPGRFSGRQFSNSRSEMNVSTLELGDSALYLCASSGLGTFYEQYFGPGTRLTVT.

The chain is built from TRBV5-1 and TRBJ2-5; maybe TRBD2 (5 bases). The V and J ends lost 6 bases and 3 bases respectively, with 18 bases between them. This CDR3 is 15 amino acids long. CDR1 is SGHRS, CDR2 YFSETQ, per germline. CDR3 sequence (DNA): TGCGCCAGCAAGACTCAGCGGCTGGGTAAAGAGACCCAGTACTTC. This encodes CASKTQRLGKETQYF. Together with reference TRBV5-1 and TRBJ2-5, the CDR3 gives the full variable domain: KAGVTQTPRYLIKTRGQQVTLSCSPISGHRSVSWYQQTPGQGLQFLFEYFSETQRNKGNFPGRFSGRQFSNSRSEMNVSTLELGDSALYLCASKTQRLGKETQYFGPGTRLLVL.

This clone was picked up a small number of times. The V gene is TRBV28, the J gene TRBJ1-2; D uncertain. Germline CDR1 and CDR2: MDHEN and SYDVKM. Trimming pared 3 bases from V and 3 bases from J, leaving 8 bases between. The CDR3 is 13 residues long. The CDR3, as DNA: TGTGCCAGCAGTTTGGCCCATGACTATGGCTACACCTTC. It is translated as CASSLAHDYGYTF.

The CDR3 DNA is TGTGCCAGCAGCCCGACACACTACGAGCAGTACTTC. Translated, it gives CASSPTHYEQYF. The chain carries TRBV7-2 and TRBJ2-7; D gene ambiguous. The V and J ends lost 5 bases and 3 bases respectively, with 8 bases between them. CDR3 size: 12 residues. CDR1 is SGHTA, CDR2 FQGNSA, per germline.

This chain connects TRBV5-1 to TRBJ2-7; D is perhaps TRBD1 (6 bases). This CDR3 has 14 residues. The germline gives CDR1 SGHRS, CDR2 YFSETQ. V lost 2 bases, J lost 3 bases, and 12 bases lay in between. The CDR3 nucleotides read TGCGCCAGCAGCTTACAGGGCCTCCTCTACGAGCAGTACTTC. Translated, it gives CASSLQGLLYEQYF.

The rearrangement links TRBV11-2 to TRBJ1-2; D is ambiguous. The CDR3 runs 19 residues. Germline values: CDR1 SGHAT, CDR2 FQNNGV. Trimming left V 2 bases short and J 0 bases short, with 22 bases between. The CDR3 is CASSLPPPWEVRTNYGYTF. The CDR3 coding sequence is TGTGCCAGCAGCTTACCACCCCCTTGGGAGGTTAGGACTAACTATGGCTACACCTTC.

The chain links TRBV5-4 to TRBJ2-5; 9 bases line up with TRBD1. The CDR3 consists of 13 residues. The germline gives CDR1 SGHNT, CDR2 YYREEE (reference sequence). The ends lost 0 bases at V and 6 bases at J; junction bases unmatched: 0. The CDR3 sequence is CASSLDRGQTQYF. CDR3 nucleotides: TGTGCCAGCAGCTTGGACAGGGGGCAGACCCAGTACTTC. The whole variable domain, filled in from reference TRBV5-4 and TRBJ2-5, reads ETGVTQSPTHLIKTRGQQVTLRCSSQSGHNTVSWYQQALGQGPQFIFQYYREEENGRGNFPPRFSGLQFPNYSSELNVNALELDDSALYLCASSLDRGQTQYFGPGTRLLVL.

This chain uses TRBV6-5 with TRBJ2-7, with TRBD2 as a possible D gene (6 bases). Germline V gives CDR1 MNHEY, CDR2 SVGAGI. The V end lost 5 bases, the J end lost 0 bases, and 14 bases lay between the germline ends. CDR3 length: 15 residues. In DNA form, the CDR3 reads TGTGCCAGCAGTCGGGACTCCAAGAGCTCCTACGAGCAGTACTTC. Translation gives CASSRDSKSSYEQYF.

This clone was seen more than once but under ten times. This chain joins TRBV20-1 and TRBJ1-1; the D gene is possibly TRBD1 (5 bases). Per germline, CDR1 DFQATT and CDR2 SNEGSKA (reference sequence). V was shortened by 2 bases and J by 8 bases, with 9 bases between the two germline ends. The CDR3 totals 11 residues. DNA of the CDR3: TGCAGTGCTAGAAGCGACAGCGAAGCTTTCTTT. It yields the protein CSARSDSEAFF.

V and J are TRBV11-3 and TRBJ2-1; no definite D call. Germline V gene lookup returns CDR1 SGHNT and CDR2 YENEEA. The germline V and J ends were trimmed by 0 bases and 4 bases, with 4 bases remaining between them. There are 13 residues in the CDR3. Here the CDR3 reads CASSLELYNEQFF. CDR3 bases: TGTGCCAGCAGCTTAGAACTTTACAATGAGCAGTTCTTC.

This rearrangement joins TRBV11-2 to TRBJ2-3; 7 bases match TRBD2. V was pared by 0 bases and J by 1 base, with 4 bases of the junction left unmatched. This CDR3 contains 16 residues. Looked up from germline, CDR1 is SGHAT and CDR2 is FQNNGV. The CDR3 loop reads CASSLELAGGTDTQYF. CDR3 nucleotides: TGTGCCAGCAGCTTAGAACTGGCGGGGGGCACAGATACGCAGTATTTT.

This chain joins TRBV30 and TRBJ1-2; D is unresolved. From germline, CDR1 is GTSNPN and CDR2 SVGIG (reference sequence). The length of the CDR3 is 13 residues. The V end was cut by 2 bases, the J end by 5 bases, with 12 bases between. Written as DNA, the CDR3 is TGTGCCTGGAGTAGCGGCGGGCCTTATGGCTACACCTTC. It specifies CAWSSGGPYGYTF.

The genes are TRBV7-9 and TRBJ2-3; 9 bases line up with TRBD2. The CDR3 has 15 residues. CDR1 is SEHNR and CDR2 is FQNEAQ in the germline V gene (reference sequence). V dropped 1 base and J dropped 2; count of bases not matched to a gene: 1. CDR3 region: CASSLGGRATDTQYF. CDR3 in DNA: TGTGCCAGCAGCTTAGGCGGGAGGGCCACAGATACGCAGTATTTT. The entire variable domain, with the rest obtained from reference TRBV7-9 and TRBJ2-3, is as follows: DTGVSQNPRHKITKRGQNVTFRCDPISEHNRLYWYRQTLGQGPEFLTYFQNEAQLEKSRLLSDRFSAERPKGSFSTLEIQRTEQGDSAMYLCASSLGGRATDTQYFGPGTRLTVL.

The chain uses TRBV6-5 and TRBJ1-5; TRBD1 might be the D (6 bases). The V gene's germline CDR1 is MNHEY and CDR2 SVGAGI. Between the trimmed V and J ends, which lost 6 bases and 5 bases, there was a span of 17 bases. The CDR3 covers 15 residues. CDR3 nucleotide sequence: TGTGCCAGCAGATTAGAACAGGGTACGCATCAGCCCCAGCATTTT. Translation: CASRLEQGTHQPQHF.

The CDR3, as DNA: TGTGCCAGCAGCCACCAGGACAGGTACACAGATACGCAGTATTTT. Amino acids: CASSHQDRYTDTQYF. This chain joins TRBV5-4 and TRBJ2-3; 7 bases are shared with TRBD1. The CDR3 consists of 15 residues. V was pared by 4 bases and J by 2 bases, with 7 bases of the junction left unmatched. Germline-derived CDR1 and CDR2 are SGHNT and YYREEE (reference sequence). Full variable domain (missing parts from reference TRBV5-4 and TRBJ2-3): ETGVTQSPTHLIKTRGQQVTLRCSSQSGHNTVSWYQQALGQGPQFIFQYYREEENGRGNFPPRFSGLQFPNYSSELNVNALELDDSALYLCASSHQDRYTDTQYFGPGTRLTVL.

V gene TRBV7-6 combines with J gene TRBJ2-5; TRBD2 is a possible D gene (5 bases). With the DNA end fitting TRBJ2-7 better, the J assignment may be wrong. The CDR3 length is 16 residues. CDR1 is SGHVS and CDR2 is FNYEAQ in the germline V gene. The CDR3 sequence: CASSPRLTSTPYEQYF. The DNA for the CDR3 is TGTGCCAGCAGCCCGCGACTAACGTCCACTCCCTACGAGCAGTACTTC.

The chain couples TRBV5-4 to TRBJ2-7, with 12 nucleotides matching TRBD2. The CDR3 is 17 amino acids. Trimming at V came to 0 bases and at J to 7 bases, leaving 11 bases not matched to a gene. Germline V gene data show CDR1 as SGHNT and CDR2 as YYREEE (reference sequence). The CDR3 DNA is TGTGCCAGCAGCTTGGAGTGGCTAGCGGGAGGGCCGGGAGAGCAGTACTTC. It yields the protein CASSLEWLAGGPGEQYF.

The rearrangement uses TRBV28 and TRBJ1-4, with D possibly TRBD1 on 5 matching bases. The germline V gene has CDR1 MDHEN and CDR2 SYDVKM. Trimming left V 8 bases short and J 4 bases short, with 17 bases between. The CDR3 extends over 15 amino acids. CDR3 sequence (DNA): TGTGCCAGCGGCTCCTCGGGGGGACTTAATGAAAAACTGTTTTTT. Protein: CASGSSGGLNEKLFF.